This passage covers 29 T cell receptor beta chains from one sample sequenced in a study of OX40 agonist ivuxolimab in advanced cancers. Sequencing used immunoSEQ multiplex PCR; TCRdb keeps in-frame clones, though not all of them. The sample consists of approximately 74,000 clones, around nine tenths of them appearing once. The sample was CD4+ or CD8+ T cells sorted from blood, taken in a trial of the OX40 agonist ivuxolimab. Source of these receptors: an adult with an advanced solid tumor such as melanoma, head and neck, liver or kidney cancer.

The V and J genes are TRBV6-5 and TRBJ2-7; 10 bases line up with TRBD1. Germline assignment: CDR1 MNHEY and CDR2 SVGAGI. Trimming at V came to 5 bases and at J to 3 bases, leaving 7 bases not matched to a gene. The CDR3 has 15 amino acids. CDR3 nucleotide sequence: TGTGCCAGCAGTGGGGGACAGGGGTTTTTCTACGAGCAGTACTTC. This translates into CASSGGQGFFYEQYF.

The CDR3 region is CAWRLWSEVGYNEQFF. The DNA for the CDR3 is TGTGCCTGGAGGCTATGGAGCGAGGTTGGCTACAATGAGCAGTTCTTC. The rearrangement uses TRBV30 and TRBJ2-1; D ambiguous. Germline CDR1 is GTSNPN and CDR2 is SVGIG (reference sequence). The CDR3 runs 16 residues. V dropped 3 bases and J dropped 3 bases, with 18 bases sitting between them.

This clone was detected once. The V call is TRBV7-2, the J call TRBJ2-2; 8 bases fit TRBD2. The CDR3 runs 16 residues. J gave up 4 bases and V 3 bases, and 7 bases lay outside the gene matches. Germline V gene lookup returns CDR1 SGHTA and CDR2 FQGNSA. This CDR3 is CASSFSLAVITGELFF. The CDR3 coding sequence is TGTGCCAGCAGCTTCTCACTAGCGGTTATCACCGGGGAGCTGTTTTTT. Full variable domain (missing parts from reference TRBV7-2 and TRBJ2-2): GAGVSQSPSNKVTEKGKDVELRCDPISGHTALYWYRQSLGQGLEFLIYFQGNSAPDKSGLPSDRFSAERTGGSVSTLTIQRTQQEDSAVYLCASSFSLAVITGELFFGEGSRLTVL.

In DNA, the CDR3 is TGTGCCAGCAGTGATTGGACAGGGAGAGCAGATACGCAGTATTTT. Its protein is CASSDWTGRADTQYF. The chain has TRBV2 and TRBJ2-3, with TRBD1 matching 8 bases. This CDR3 spans 15 amino acids. With 3 bases clipped from V and 4 bases from J, the junction kept 6 bases outside the gene matches. Germline V gene lookup returns CDR1 SNHLY and CDR2 FYNNEI.

The chain couples TRBV27 to TRBJ1-2, with D unresolved. Trimming shortened V by 2 bases and J by 3 bases, and 7 bases separated the two germline ends. The CDR3 is 13 amino acids. Germline-derived CDR1 and CDR2 are MNHEY and SMNVEV (reference sequence). The CDR3 region has the DNA TGTGCCAGCAGTTTAGGGGTTGACTATGGCTACACCTTC. It specifies CASSLGVDYGYTF.

The chain couples TRBV5-6 to TRBJ2-3; possible D gene TRBD2, 6 bases. The CDR3 is 15 residues long. The germline CDR1 and CDR2 sequences are SGHDT and YYEEEE. V gave up 4 bases and J gave up 0 bases, with 12 bases separating them. The CDR3, as DNA: TGTGCCAGCAGCCCCCTGGGACTGAGCACAGATACGCAGTATTTT. This gives the protein CASSPLGLSTDTQYF. The full variable domain, its missing parts supplied by reference TRBV5-6 and TRBJ2-3, is DAGVTQSPTHLIKTRGQQVTLRCSPKSGHDTVSWYQQALGQGPQFIFQYYEEEERQRGNFPDRFSGHQFPNYSSELNVNALLLGDSALYLCASSPLGLSTDTQYFGPGTRLTVL.

As concerns this clone: Other nucleotide sequences from this sample produce the same CDR3. The chain combines TRBV28 with TRBJ2-3; TRBD2 matches 13 bases. Germline V CDR1 and CDR2: MDHEN, SYDVKM. V trimming: 8 bases; J trimming: 3 bases; junction bases outside the gene matches: 5. This CDR3 is 15 amino acids long. The CDR3 sequence is CASRRLAGGTDTQYF. The DNA for the CDR3 is TGTGCCAGCCGTAGACTAGCGGGAGGAACAGATACGCAGTATTTT.

V usage is TRBV30 and J usage is TRBJ2-3; 11 nucleotides match TRBD2. The CDR3 has 15 residues. Germline V gene lookup returns CDR1 GTSNPN and CDR2 SVGIG (reference sequence). The trim removed 5 bases at V and 1 base at J, leaving 5 bases unmatched. In nucleotides, the CDR3 is TGTGCCTGGGCTAGCGGGGGGATTGGCACAGATACGCAGTATTTT. It translates to CAWASGGIGTDTQYF.

This chain connects TRBV5-6 to TRBJ2-7, with no clear D. The CDR3 has 14 amino acids. Trimming took off 1 base at V and 0 bases at J, with 8 bases between the two ends. Per germline, CDR1 SGHDT and CDR2 YYEEEE. CDR3 DNA sequence: TGTGCCAGCAGCTTGACTGGTGACTCCTACGAGCAGTACTTC. This sequence encodes CASSLTGDSYEQYF.

For this clone: One end of the junction fails to match germline, which may point to a read error. The rearrangement joins TRBV28 to TRBJ1-1; possible D gene TRBD1, 6 bases. The V gene's germline CDR1 is MDHEN and CDR2 SYDVKM. The length of the CDR3 is 14 residues. The CDR3 protein is CASSSSRGSTETFF. In DNA form, the CDR3 reads TGTGCCAGCAGTTCCTCGAGGGGGAGCACTGAAACTTTCTTT.

The V and J genes are TRBV7-8 and TRBJ1-1; D possibly corresponds to TRBD1 (6 bases). The CDR3 consists of 15 residues. Germline CDR1 and CDR2: SGHVS and FQNEAQ. Trimming stripped 1 base from V and 0 bases from J, with 9 bases between. CDR3 protein: CASSLDREMNTEAFF. As DNA, the CDR3 is TGTGCCAGCAGCTTAGACAGGGAAATGAACACTGAAGCTTTCTTT.

The V call is TRBV5-1, the J call TRBJ1-1; D is unresolved. Germline-derived CDR1 and CDR2 are SGHRS and YFSETQ. This CDR3 has 13 amino acids. V gave up 0 bases and J gave up 0 bases, with 3 bases separating them. The CDR3 spells CASSLAVNTEAFF. CDR3 sequence (DNA): TGCGCCAGCAGCTTGGCAGTGAACACTGAAGCTTTCTTT.

The J gene is TRBJ1-1, the V gene TRBV5-8; 9 bases agree with TRBD1. Unmatched junction bases numbered 6, after V lost 3 bases and J lost 0 bases. The CDR3 spans 16 residues. CDR1 and CDR2 from the germline V gene are SGHTS and YDEGEE. The CDR3 DNA reads as TGTGCCAGCAGCTCCCTGACAGGGGGGATGAACACTGAAGCTTTCTTT. Translation gives CASSSLTGGMNTEAFF.

The chain employs TRBV5-4 and TRBJ1-1; D gene unclear. CDR1 is SGHNT and CDR2 is YYREEE in the germline V gene (reference sequence). This CDR3 has 13 amino acids. Trimming took off 6 bases at V and 0 bases at J, with 9 bases between the two ends. The CDR3 is CASTHHMNTEAFF. Here the CDR3 DNA reads TGTGCCAGCACCCACCATATGAACACTGAAGCTTTCTTT.

The gene calls are TRBV9 and TRBJ2-1; 9 bases are a match to TRBD2. CDR3 length: 15 amino acids. Germline V gene lookup returns CDR1 SGDLS and CDR2 YYNGEE. The V and J ends lost 3 bases and 7 bases, in that order; junction bases with no gene match: 8. The CDR3 is CASSDGTSPWNEQFF. CDR3 in DNA: TGTGCCAGCAGCGACGGGACTAGCCCCTGGAATGAGCAGTTCTTC.

The CDR3 nucleotides are TGCGCCAGCAGCCAATATCATGGCTACACCTTC. Translating it yields CASSQYHGYTF. The chain has TRBV4-3 and TRBJ1-2; no clear D. This CDR3 has 11 amino acids. Germline values: CDR1 LGHNA, CDR2 YSLEER. V lost 2 bases, J lost 6 bases, and 4 bases lay in between.

The V and J genes are TRBV6-5 and TRBJ1-2; unclear D gene. The CDR3 runs 14 residues. V shed 2 bases and J shed 0 bases, with 7 bases lying between them. Germline V gives CDR1 MNHEY, CDR2 SVGAGI. The CDR3 loop reads CASSYEPPNYGYTF. The CDR3 region has the DNA TGTGCCAGCAGTTACGAACCCCCTAACTATGGCTACACCTTC.

V and J are TRBV7-9 and TRBJ2-1; 8 bases are a match to TRBD2. The ends lost 0 bases at V and 5 bases at J; junction bases unmatched: 0. Per the germline V gene, CDR1 is SEHNR and CDR2 is FQNEAQ (reference sequence). The CDR3 spans 14 residues. The DNA of the CDR3 is TGTGCCAGCAGCTTAGCTAGCGGGAACAATGAGCAGTTCTTC. It specifies CASSLASGNNEQFF.

CDR3 in amino acids: CASSPGQGDYEQYF. CDR3 nucleotides: TGTGCCAGCAGCCCCGGACAGGGAGACTACGAGCAGTACTTC. The rearrangement links TRBV11-2 to TRBJ2-5, with TRBD1 matching over 8 bases. The tail of the sequence fits TRBJ2-7 better, so the J call may be wrong. This CDR3 is built from 14 residues. The germline V gene has CDR1 SGHAT and CDR2 FQNNGV.

The CDR3 DNA follows: TGTGCCAGCAGCTTGGGCCACGAGCAGTACTTC. Translating gives CASSLGHEQYF. This sequence joins TRBV5-4 and TRBJ2-7; D remains unclear. Between the trimmed V and J ends, which lost 0 bases and 5 bases, there was a span of 3 bases. Germline V CDR1 and CDR2: SGHNT, YYREEE (reference sequence). The CDR3 spans 11 residues.

V and J are TRBV27 and TRBJ2-1, with 8 bases fitting TRBD1. V trimming: 2 bases; J trimming: 8 bases; junction bases outside the gene matches: 5. The CDR3 has 14 residues. CDR1 is MNHEY, CDR2 SMNVEV, per germline (reference sequence). The CDR3 is CASSLARGQYEQFF. The CDR3 nucleotides are TGTGCCAGCAGTTTAGCCAGGGGGCAATATGAGCAGTTCTTC.

This rearrangement joins TRBV27 to TRBJ2-1; 8 bases agree with TRBD1. The CDR3 covers 17 residues. Germline CDR1 is MNHEY and CDR2 is SMNVEV (reference sequence). Unmatched junction bases numbered 12, after V lost 2 bases and J lost 6 bases. CDR3 loop: CASSLPPPGTGLNEQFF. The CDR3 bases are TGTGCCAGCAGTTTACCACCGCCCGGGACAGGCCTCAATGAGCAGTTCTTC.

The chain joins TRBV27 to TRBJ2-1; D is ambiguous. The CDR3 consists of 13 residues. Trimming cost V 0 bases and J 7 bases, with 7 bases left between them. Germline V gene lookup returns CDR1 MNHEY and CDR2 SMNVEV (reference sequence). Written as DNA, the CDR3 is TGTGCCAGCAGTTTATCCCGACAAAATGAGCAGTTCTTC. Encoded protein: CASSLSRQNEQFF.

The chain recombines TRBV11-3 with TRBJ2-1, with a tentative D call TRBD2 (6 bases). The CDR3 is 15 amino acids. In germline, CDR1 is SGHNT, CDR2 YENEEA. V lost 5 bases, J lost 7 bases, and 18 bases lay in between. The CDR3 DNA follows: TGTGCCAGCAGCGTCCGGGACTCCGCTATGAATGAGCAGTTCTTC. Translating gives CASSVRDSAMNEQFF. The full variable domain, rest sourced from reference TRBV11-3 and TRBJ2-1, is EAGVVQSPRYKIIEKKQPVAFWCNPISGHNTLYWYLQNLGQGPELLIRYENEEAVDDSQLPKDRFSAERLKGVDSTLKIQPAELGDSAVYLCASSVRDSAMNEQFFGPGTRLTVL.

The chain couples TRBV29-1 to TRBJ1-2, with 7 positions matching TRBD1. The CDR3 has 15 residues. V lost 3 bases to trimming and J lost 8 bases; unmatched junction nucleotides: 15. Germline CDR1 and CDR2: SQVTM and ANQGSEA. CDR3 sequence (DNA): TGCAGCGTTGAGCGTGGGACAGATCTCTATGAGGGCTACACCTTC. The encoded protein is CSVERGTDLYEGYTF.

The chain links TRBV27 to TRBJ1-1; D perhaps matches TRBD1 (5 bases). Trimming took 3 bases from V and 1 from J, leaving 9 bases between them. CDR1 and CDR2 (germline): MNHEY, SMNVEV (reference sequence). The CDR3 is 14 amino acids. The CDR3 DNA follows: TGTGCCAGCAGTTTGGGACTGACGAACACTGAAGCTTTCTTT. It specifies CASSLGLTNTEAFF.

The chain has TRBV28 and TRBJ1-4, with D unclear. The CDR3 totals 17 residues. Germline CDR1 is MDHEN and CDR2 is SYDVKM. V lost 3 bases, J lost 8 bases, and 22 bases lay in between. The CDR3 here is CASSFRKVFKEEEKLFF. For the CDR3, the DNA is TGTGCCAGCAGTTTCCGCAAGGTGTTTAAGGAGGAGGAAAAACTGTTTTTT.

This chain joins TRBV11-2 and TRBJ1-3; D is ambiguous. Germline V CDR1 and CDR2: SGHAT, FQNNGV. V was cut by 3 bases and J by 2 bases, with 11 bases left in between. This CDR3 region has 15 residues. CDR3 in amino acids: CASSFSAGTGNTIYF. The CDR3 DNA follows: TGTGCCAGCAGCTTCAGCGCGGGCACTGGAAACACCATATATTTT.

This chain joins TRBV4-3 and TRBJ1-4; TRBD1 might be the D (6 bases). Trimming took off 5 bases at V and 8 bases at J, with 12 bases between the two ends. Per the germline V gene, CDR1 is LGHNA and CDR2 is YSLEER. This CDR3 contains 13 residues. Here the CDR3 DNA reads TGCGCCAGCAGCAGTACAGGGTGGGAAAAACTGTTTTTT. It yields the protein CASSSTGWEKLFF.